This T cell receptor beta chain was recorded in a study of Ad26.COV2.S vaccination and SARS-CoV-2 variants. The germline V and J ends were trimmed by 0 bases and 7 bases, with 10 bases remaining between them. This CDR3 comprises 13 residues. Germline CDR1 reads SGHRS; CDR2 reads YFSETQ. Some clones are missing from TCRdb's copy, which holds only in-frame ones; the method was immunoSEQ multiplex PCR. The sample yields over 110,000 clones, just over 85% seen once. The sequence came from a human donor who had recovered from COVID-19. This material consisted of peripheral blood, taken after recovery from COVID-19. J is TRBJ1-1 and V is TRBV5-1; perhaps TRBD1 as D (5 bases). This CDR3 is CASSLGTNHEAFF. DNA of the CDR3: TGCGCCAGCAGCTTGGGGACAAATCATGAAGCTTTCTTT.